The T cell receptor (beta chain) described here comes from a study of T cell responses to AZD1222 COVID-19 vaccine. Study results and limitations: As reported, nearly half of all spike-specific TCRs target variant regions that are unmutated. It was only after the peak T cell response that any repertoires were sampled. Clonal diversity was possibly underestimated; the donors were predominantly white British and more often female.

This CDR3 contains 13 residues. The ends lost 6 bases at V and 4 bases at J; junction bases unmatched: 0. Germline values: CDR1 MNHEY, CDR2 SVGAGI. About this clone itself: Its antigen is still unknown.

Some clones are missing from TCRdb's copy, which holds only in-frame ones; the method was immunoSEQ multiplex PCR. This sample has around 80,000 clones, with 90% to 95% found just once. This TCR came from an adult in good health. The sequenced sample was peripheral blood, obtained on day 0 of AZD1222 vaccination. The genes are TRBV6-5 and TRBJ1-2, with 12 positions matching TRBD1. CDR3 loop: CASRGQGAYGYTF. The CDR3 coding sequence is TGTGCCAGCAGGGGACAGGGGGCCTATGGCTACACCTTC.